This TCR beta chain was captured in a study of control samples from healthy donors and cancer patients (dated by TCRdb to 2020 to 2021). Library preparation used the immunoSEQ multiplex PCR assay. The clones in this table, taken by TCRdb from immuneACCESS, are in-frame only. Not every clone is retained; where verified, under half of the shortfall comes from an unresolved V gene, and the cause of the rest is unknown. The sample records under 80,000 clones, 84% of which are singletons. Of the sample, 25% to 30% falls within the top ten clones. CDR1 MGHDK and CDR2 SYGVNS are derived from the germline V gene. From cysteine to phenylalanine, the CDR3 is 18 amino acids long. The sequence is cut down to CDR3 DNA, 54 bases in frame from base 1. V has 2 bases trimmed and J has 0 bases trimmed; junction bases matching no gene number 10. Turning to this clone: There is no known antigen for this receptor. No quality values exist for individual bases; no much larger clone is one base distant.

This receptor was identified in a man aged 50 or older in good health. Sequencing was carried out using blood. Recombination joined TRBV25-1 with TRBJ2-5, with TRBD2 matching 9 junction bases. The DNA is TGTGCCAGCAGTGAAGGGTGGGCTAGCGGGATGTACCAAGAGACCCAGTACTTC. It translates to CASSEGWASGMYQETQYF.